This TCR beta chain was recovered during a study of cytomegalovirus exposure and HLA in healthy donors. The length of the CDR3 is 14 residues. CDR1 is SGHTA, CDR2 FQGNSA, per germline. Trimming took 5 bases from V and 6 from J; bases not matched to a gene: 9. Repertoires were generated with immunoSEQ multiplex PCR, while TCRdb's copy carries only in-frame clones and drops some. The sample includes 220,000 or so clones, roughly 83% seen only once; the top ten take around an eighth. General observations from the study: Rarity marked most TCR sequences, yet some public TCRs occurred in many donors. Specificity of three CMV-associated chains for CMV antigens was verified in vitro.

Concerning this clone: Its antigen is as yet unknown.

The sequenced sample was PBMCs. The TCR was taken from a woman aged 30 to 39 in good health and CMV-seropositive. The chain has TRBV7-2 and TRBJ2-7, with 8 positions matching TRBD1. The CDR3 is CASSLDRGMSEQYF. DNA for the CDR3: TGTGCCAGCAGCCTTGACAGGGGCATGTCCGAGCAGTACTTC.